A selection of T cell receptor beta chains follows, all from one sample in a study of blood T cell repertoires in COVID-19. Assay used: immunoSEQ multiplex PCR; TCRdb lists only in-frame clones, some missing. Of a few hundred thousand clones in the sample, around 85% are singletons; the top ten hold roughly 4.3%. The sequenced sample consisted of PBMCs or T cells enriched from blood (not recorded which). The origin of the receptors is a woman in her thirties who had recovered from COVID-19. Each CDR3 is given with its conserved first and last residue. The order of the fields is J gene, V gene, clone size, D gene, CDR3 length, CDR3 protein, CDR3 DNA. The D gene is left open where the match is weak. Expanded clones are given a class, and other clones once, few, many or no size at all.

>TRBJ1-2|TRBV6-2/TRBV6-3|-|-|15
CASSPRQGESYGYTF
TGTGCCAGCAGTCCACGGCAGGGTGAGAGCTATGGCTACACCTTC
>TRBJ1-1|TRBV11-1|few|TRBD1|15
CASSLEGQMNTEAFF
TGTGCCAGCAGCTTAGAGGGACAGATGAACACTGAAGCTTTCTTT
>TRBJ1-4|TRBV27|-|TRBD1|15
CASSLSRTGNEKLFF
TGTGCCAGCAGTTTATCGAGGACAGGGAATGAAAAACTGTTTTTT
>TRBJ1-1|TRBV30|-|-|18
CAWSPGRAGRRANTEAFF
TGTGCCTGGAGTCCCGGGAGGGCAGGGAGGAGGGCTAACACTGAAGCTTTCTTT
>TRBJ2-2|TRBV28|-|TRBD1|15
CASSRQGLNTGELFF
TGTGCCAGCAGCCGACAGGGGTTGAACACCGGGGAGCTGTTTTTT
>TRBJ2-3|TRBV18|-|TRBD2|19
CASSPLGPLLAGGRGTQYF
TGTGCCAGCTCACCTCTGGGGCCTCTACTAGCGGGAGGAAGGGGTACGCAGTATTTT
>TRBJ2-6|TRBV7-9|-|TRBD2|19
CASSRMRGLGISGANVLTF
TGTGCCAGCAGCCGTATGAGGGGACTAGGAATCTCTGGGGCCAACGTCCTGACTTTC
>TRBJ1-2|TRBV7-9|-|-|12
CASSLGGDGYTF
TGTGCCAGCAGCTTGGGAGGGGATGGCTACACCTTC
>TRBJ1-5|TRBV7-8|-|-|15
CASSLVDSPWQPQHF
TGTGCCAGCAGCTTGGTGGACAGCCCGTGGCAGCCCCAGCATTTT
>TRBJ1-3|TRBV9|-|TRBD1|15
CASSEGQGSGNTIYF
TGTGCCAGCAGCGAGGGACAGGGCTCTGGAAACACCATATATTTT
>TRBJ1-5|TRBV27|once|-|15
CASSLSGRAGQPQHF
TGTGCCAGCAGTTTATCAGGGAGGGCGGGGCAGCCCCAGCATTTT
>TRBJ2-3|TRBV7-6|-|TRBD1|16
CASSPVPLDRGHTQYF
TGTGCCAGCAGCCCGGTCCCCCTTGACAGGGGACATACGCAGTATTTT
>TRBJ2-6|TRBV27|-|TRBD1|20
CASSLVVGGTGVVGANVLTF
TGTGCCAGCAGTTTAGTAGTCGGCGGGACAGGTGTGGTAGGGGCCAACGTCCTGACTTTC